This T cell receptor beta chain came from a study of beta chain features in type 1 diabetes. Findings and caveats of the study: Shortening of TCRB CDR3s, moderate but significant, appeared in all four CD4+ subsets of Type 1 diabetes patients. A greater similarity of naive, central memory and Treg TCRB repertoires was seen among patients than among healthy donors.

What was sequenced were expressed TCRB transcripts, since all of the isolated RNA had been reverse transcribed. This table comes from immunoSEQ multiplex PCR, and its TCRdb copy is limited to in-frame clones, with some not included. The data show about 370,000 clones, with over 9% seen just once and approximately 0.6% held by the top ten. This clone has just a few counts. Its antigen is not known. The sequence came from a man aged 25 to 45 with type 1 diabetes. Sequenced material: central memory CD4+ T cells from blood.

CDR3 protein: CASSSGTSGGETQYF. The CDR3 DNA is TGTGCCAGCAGCTCCGGGACTAGCGGGGGGGAGACCCAGTACTTC. V usage is TRBV5-4 and J usage is TRBJ2-5; 15 positions agree with TRBD2. CDR1 is SGHNT and CDR2 is YYREEE in the germline V gene (reference sequence). The V gene end was trimmed by 3 bases and the J gene end by 5 bases; junction bases not matched to a gene: 2. The CDR3 totals 15 residues.